This paragraph covers one T cell receptor beta chain sequence. The data belong to a study of control samples from healthy donors and cancer patients. The data were produced by immunoSEQ multiplex PCR, yet TCRdb's version contains in-frame clones alone and is incomplete. The sample gives roughly 130,000 clones, about nine tenths of which show up once; about 2.5% is in the top ten. CDR1 is SGHTA, CDR2 FQGTGA, per germline. This CDR3 contains 16 residues. The V gene lost 1 base and the J gene lost 4 bases, with 16 bases spanning the gap. The sequenced sample was blood. This receptor was taken from a man aged 18 to 30 in good health. The rearrangement joins TRBV7-3 to TRBJ1-1; D not certain. CDR3 nucleotides: TGTGCCAGCAGCTTAAATGCAGGTGGGCGGGGCACTGAAGCTTTCTTT. The encoded protein is CASSLNAGGRGTEAFF.